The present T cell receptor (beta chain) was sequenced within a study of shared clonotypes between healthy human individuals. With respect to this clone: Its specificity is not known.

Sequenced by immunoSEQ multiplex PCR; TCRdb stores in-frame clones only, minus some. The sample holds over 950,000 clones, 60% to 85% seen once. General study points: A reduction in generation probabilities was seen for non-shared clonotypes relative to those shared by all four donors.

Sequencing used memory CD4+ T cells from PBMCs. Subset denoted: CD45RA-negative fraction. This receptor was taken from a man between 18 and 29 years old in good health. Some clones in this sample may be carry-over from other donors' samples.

The CDR3 protein is CASSVRQGRELFF. CDR3 DNA sequence: TGTGCCAGCAGCGTTAGACAGGGCCGGGAGCTGTTTTTT. The gene calls are TRBV7-3 and TRBJ2-2, with TRBD1 matching over 7 bases. The CDR3 is made up of 13 amino acids. Germline loops: CDR1 SGHTA, CDR2 FQGTGA. Unmatched junction bases numbered 6, after V lost 5 bases and J lost 9 bases.